The next 25 T cell receptor beta chains were all read from a single sample in a study of blood T cell repertoires in COVID-19. Profiling relied on immunoSEQ multiplex PCR, and the TCRdb table lists in-frame clones only, not all of them. This sample has 250,000 to 350,000 clones, with about 89% found just once. Sequencing was done on a sample of PBMCs or T cells enriched from blood (not recorded which). These receptors were obtained from a woman in her 30s who had recovered from COVID-19.

DNA for the CDR3: TGCGCCACCCAGCGGGGGGGGTTCCAAGAGACCCAGTACTTC. Residues: CATQRGGFQETQYF. The gene calls are TRBV10-2 and TRBJ2-5, with TRBD2 matching 10 bases. V shed 10 bases and J 1 base; nucleotides not matched to a gene: 6. Germline lookup yields CDR1 WSHSY and CDR2 SAAADI. This CDR3 region has 14 residues.

The genes are TRBV4-1 and TRBJ2-7; D unclear. The CDR3 consists of 15 residues. CDR1 is MGHRA, CDR2 YSYEKL, per germline. Trimming pared 1 base from V and 2 bases from J, leaving 12 bases between. The CDR3 reads CASSQVAPSTYEQYF. The DNA for the CDR3 is TGCGCCAGCAGCCAAGTAGCCCCTTCGACCTACGAGCAGTACTTC.

The genes are TRBV10-3 and TRBJ1-3, with D possibly being TRBD1 (6 bases). Trimming shortened V by 9 bases and J by 2 bases, and 11 bases separated the two germline ends. The germline gives CDR1 ENHRY, CDR2 SYGVKD. This CDR3 is built from 13 residues. Here the CDR3 DNA reads TGTGCCATTGGGGGGGGCCCTGGAAACACCATATATTTT. It codes for CAIGGGPGNTIYF.

The chain employs TRBV5-1 and TRBJ2-7; 10 nucleotides agree with TRBD1. Trimming at V came to 0 bases and at J to 4 bases, leaving 1 base not matched to a gene. In germline, CDR1 is SGHRS, CDR2 YFSETQ. This CDR3 region has 14 residues. CDR3 region: CASSLVGQGYEQYF. The CDR3 nucleotides read TGCGCCAGCAGCTTGGTGGGACAGGGGTACGAGCAGTACTTC.

The chain links TRBV10-3 to TRBJ2-1; TRBD2 aligns across 13 bases. The CDR3 sequence is 17 residues long. The ends lost 6 bases at V and 7 bases at J; junction bases unmatched: 12. Germline CDR1 reads ENHRY; CDR2 reads SYGVKD. CDR3 residues: CAIRMTSGGPSGNEQFF. In DNA form, the CDR3 reads TGTGCCATCAGGATGACTAGCGGGGGGCCCTCGGGGAATGAGCAGTTCTTC.

The V and J genes are TRBV19 and TRBJ2-5, with TRBD1 matching 9 bases. Germline CDR1 LNHDA, CDR2 SQIVND (reference sequence). V shed 3 bases, J shed 5 bases, and the junction held 7 bases outside the gene matches. The CDR3 extends over 15 amino acids. CDR3 in amino acids: CASSIRDRAGETQYF. CDR3 bases: TGTGCCAGTAGTATCCGGGACAGGGCGGGGGAGACCCAGTACTTC.

V gene TRBV3-1 (or the pseudogene TRBV3-2) combines with J gene TRBJ1-2; no clear D gene. Trimming took off 0 bases at V and 8 bases at J, with 13 bases between the two ends. Germline-derived CDR1 and CDR2 are LGHDT and YNNKEL (reference sequence). The CDR3 covers 14 residues. The DNA for the CDR3 is TGTGCCAGCAGCCAAGATACCCAAAGCGGGGGCTACACCTTC. Protein: CASSQDTQSGGYTF.

V and J are TRBV5-1 and TRBJ2-7, with a possible D match to TRBD1 (6 bases). Trimming cost V 5 bases and J 0 bases, with 15 bases left between them. CDR1 is SGHRS, CDR2 YFSETQ, per germline. The CDR3 spans 15 residues. The CDR3 reads CASRLRQEASYEQYF. The CDR3 coding sequence is TGCGCCAGCAGGCTGAGACAGGAGGCCTCCTACGAGCAGTACTTC.

The chain uses TRBV6-5 and TRBJ1-4; 7 bases match TRBD1. The CDR3 consists of 15 residues. Losses at the gene ends were 4 bases for V and 7 bases for J; bases not matched to a gene: 9. CDR1 and CDR2 (germline): MNHEY, SVGAGI. CDR3 nucleotide sequence: TGTGCCAGCAGTTCACAGGGGATCCCAGTTGAAAAACTGTTTTTT. Amino acids: CASSSQGIPVEKLFF.

The V gene is TRBV27, the J gene TRBJ2-7, with 9 bases identical to TRBD2. Germline trimming cut 3 bases from V and 6 bases from J; bases unmatched to any gene: 15. The CDR3 spans 17 residues. Germline V CDR1 and CDR2: MNHEY, SMNVEV (reference sequence). The CDR3 protein is CASSFGPGLAGITEQYF. CDR3 DNA: TGTGCCAGCAGTTTTGGACCCGGCCTAGCGGGGATTACCGAGCAGTACTTC.

This chain uses TRBV15 with TRBJ1-4, with 7 bases that match TRBD1. V lost 5 bases, J lost 13 bases, and 13 bases stayed unmatched. The germline gives CDR1 LNHNV, CDR2 YYDKDF (reference sequence). The CDR3 consists of 14 residues. The CDR3 is CATSGQDSTELLFF. The CDR3 region has the DNA TGTGCCACCAGCGGACAGGATTCGACGGAGCTACTGTTTTTT.

The chain recombines TRBV19 with TRBJ1-4, with TRBD1 matching over 7 bases. The germline gives CDR1 LNHDA, CDR2 SQIVND (reference sequence). The trim removed 7 bases at V and 4 bases at J, leaving 15 bases unmatched. This CDR3 has 17 residues. CDR3 DNA sequence: TGTGCCAGTAACCAGGGACAGACAAATGTGATTAATGAAAAACTGTTTTTT. Translated: CASNQGQTNVINEKLFF.

There are a few counts of this clone. CDR3 in DNA: TGTGCCAGCAGCCAAGATAACGACTTAGGACAGATGAACACTGAAGCTTTCTTT. This codes for CASSQDNDLGQMNTEAFF. V and J are TRBV4-2 and TRBJ1-1; perhaps TRBD1 as D (6 bases). Germline assignment: CDR1 LGHNA and CDR2 YNFKEQ. V was cut by 0 bases and J by 0 bases, with 17 bases left in between. The CDR3 has 18 residues.

This clone was seen a few times. The CDR3 is CASSRAVGDGGSPLHF. CDR3 in DNA: TGTGCCAGCAGCCGGGCAGTTGGGGACGGGGGTTCACCCCTCCACTTT. The chain employs TRBV7-2 and TRBJ1-6; maybe TRBD1 (5 bases). Germline V lookup: CDR1 SGHTA, CDR2 FQGNSA. CDR3 length: 16 residues. V lost 5 bases to trimming and J lost 9 bases, with 20 bases between them.

This chain links TRBV28 with TRBJ1-4; D remains unclear. V was trimmed by 5 bases and J by 7 bases, leaving 17 bases between them. Germline loops: CDR1 MDHEN, CDR2 SYDVKM. The CDR3 extends over 15 amino acids. CDR3 amino acids: CASSPPAGMSEKLFF. For the CDR3, the DNA is TGTGCCAGCAGTCCCCCTGCGGGGATGAGTGAAAAACTGTTTTTT. The variable domain in full, completed from reference TRBV28 and TRBJ1-4, reads DVKVTQSSRYLVKRTGEKVFLECVQDMDHENMFWYRQDPGLGLRLIYFSYDVKMKEKGDIPEGYSVSREKKERFSLILESASTNQTSMYLCASSPPAGMSEKLFFGSGTQLSVL.

The rearrangement links TRBV19 to TRBJ2-1, with D perhaps matching TRBD1 (6 bases). CDR1 is LNHDA, CDR2 SQIVND, per germline (reference sequence). The CDR3 spans 16 residues. The ends were cut back, 3 bases at V and 3 bases at J, with 15 bases in the middle. The CDR3 bases are TGTGCCAGTAGTATGAATAAGGGACACCTCTACAATGAGCAGTTCTTC. Protein: CASSMNKGHLYNEQFF.

This rearrangement joins TRBV7-8 to TRBJ1-5; D is unresolved. Germline CDR1 SGHVS, CDR2 FQNEAQ. Trimming shortened V by 2 bases and J by 3 bases, and 11 bases separated the two germline ends. The CDR3 is made up of 15 amino acids. CDR3 bases: TGTGCCAGCAGCTTAACCCGGAGGAACAATCAGCCCCAGCATTTT. This gives the protein CASSLTRRNNQPQHF.

This chain connects TRBV19 to TRBJ2-1, with a weak D call TRBD1 (5 bases). Germline CDR1 and CDR2: LNHDA and SQIVND (reference sequence). The CDR3 extends over 12 amino acids. Trimming pared 7 bases from V and 6 bases from J, leaving 10 bases between. The CDR3 protein is CASTTGPNEQFF. The CDR3 DNA reads as TGTGCCAGTACCACAGGTCCCAATGAGCAGTTCTTC. The full variable domain, rest sourced from reference TRBV19 and TRBJ2-1, is DGGITQSPKYLFRKEGQNVTLSCEQNLNHDAMYWYRQDPGQGLRLIYYSQIVNDFQKGDIAEGYSVSREKKESFPLTVTSAQKNPTAFYLCASTTGPNEQFFGPGTRLTVL.

This clone came up a few times. The V and J genes are TRBV27 and TRBJ1-1; D not resolved. The CDR3 length is 13 residues. The germline V and J ends were trimmed by 1 base and 3 bases, with 6 bases remaining between them. Germline-derived CDR1 and CDR2 are MNHEY and SMNVEV (reference sequence). CDR3 nucleotides: TGTGCCAGCAGTTTATACCCGGACACTGAAGCTTTCTTT. Amino acid sequence: CASSLYPDTEAFF.

The rearrangement links TRBV29-1 to TRBJ1-1; perhaps TRBD1 as D (5 bases). The germline gives CDR1 SQVTM, CDR2 ANQGSEA. The CDR3 runs 13 residues. V gave up 3 bases and J gave up 3 bases, with 11 bases separating them. The CDR3 nucleotides are TGCAGCGTTGAGATGGGGGGGGACACTGAAGCTTTCTTT. Amino acids: CSVEMGGDTEAFF.

Here the CDR3 DNA reads TGTGCCAGTAGTATGAGAACAGGGGGTTCATTCTTC. Its translation is CASSMRTGGSFF. The V call is TRBV19, the J call TRBJ2-1; TRBD1 aligns across 8 bases. CDR1 is LNHDA and CDR2 is SQIVND in the germline V gene (reference sequence). CDR3 length: 12 amino acids. The V segment lost 3 bases and the J segment 16 bases; nucleotides outside the gene matches: 8.

V is TRBV30 and J is TRBJ1-2, with 10 positions matching TRBD1. The CDR3 covers 11 residues. Germline V gene data show CDR1 as GTSNPN and CDR2 as SVGIG (reference sequence). Unmatched junction bases numbered 2, after V lost 5 bases and J lost 8 bases. The CDR3 bases are TGTGCCTGGGGACAGGGGGAGGGCTACACCTTC. Residues: CAWGQGEGYTF.

In its sample, this clone was seen a few times. The chain uses TRBV5-6 and TRBJ1-2, with D possibly being TRBD1 (6 bases). Germline CDR1 reads SGHDT; CDR2 reads YYEEEE. The CDR3 consists of 13 residues. Trimming left V 2 bases short and J 5 bases short, with 10 bases between. DNA for the CDR3: TGTGCCAGCAGCTTCACAGGGATATATGGCTACACCTTC. Its translation: CASSFTGIYGYTF.

This chain joins TRBV30 and TRBJ1-4; the match to TRBD1 covers 9 bases. CDR1 is GTSNPN and CDR2 is SVGIG in the germline V gene (reference sequence). V was clipped by 2 bases and J by 0 bases; unmatched bases: 4. This CDR3 comprises 16 residues. CDR3 residues: CAWSPGQGPTNEKLFF. CDR3 bases: TGTGCCTGGAGTCCGGGACAGGGTCCAACTAATGAAAAACTGTTTTTT. Full variable domain (remainder filled in from reference TRBV30 and TRBJ1-4): SQTIHQWPATLVQPVGSPLSLECTVEGTSNPNLYWYRQAAGRGLQLLFYSVGIGQISSEVPQNLSASRPQDRQFILSSKKLLLSDSGFYLCAWSPGQGPTNEKLFFGSGTQLSVL.

This clone was recorded once. The rearrangement links TRBV2 to TRBJ2-3; weak D call: TRBD2 (6 bases). V shed 9 bases and J shed 5 bases, with 15 bases lying between them. The CDR3 is 13 amino acids. CDR1 SNHLY and CDR2 FYNNEI come from the germline V gene. The CDR3 protein is CARQAGRLDTQYF. In DNA, the CDR3 is TGTGCCAGGCAAGCGGGCCGGTTAGATACGCAGTATTTT. Supplemented by reference TRBV2 and TRBJ2-3, the full variable domain reads EPEVTQTPSHQVTQMGQEVILRCVPISNHLYFYWYRQILGQKVEFLVSFYNNEISEKSEIFDDQFSVERPDGSNFTLKIRSTKLEDSAMYFCARQAGRLDTQYFGPGTRLTVL.